These 29 T cell receptor beta chains originate from one sample sequenced in a study of blood T cells in healthy people across ages. Using a J-beta primer mix together with a sample-barcoded 5' primer, a second PCR was run for roughly 7 to 12 cycles. TCRdb re-analysed the 5' RACE reads in MiXCR, keeping a single row per CDR3 protein. The repertoire holds approximately 880,000 distinct CDR3 sequences, with approximately 49% as singletons. Sequencing used blood. These receptors were taken from a man aged 25-45 years in good health.

The rearrangement joins TRBV27 to TRBJ2-7; 8 positions agree with TRBD1. Looked up from germline, CDR1 is MNHEY and CDR2 is SMNVEV (reference sequence). The CDR3 is made up of 18 amino acids. After removal of 5 bases from V and 0 bases from J, the junction contained 15 bases not matched to a gene. CDR3 sequence: CASSPFQNDRGSSYEQYF. CDR3 sequence (DNA): TGTGCCAGCAGTCCGTTCCAAAATGACAGGGGATCCTCCTACGAGCAGTACTTC.

This clonotype was counted many times. The chain combines TRBV5-1 with TRBJ2-2; TRBD1 might be the D (5 bases). CDR3 length: 16 residues. V was trimmed by 2 bases and J by 0 bases, leaving 11 bases between them. CDR1 SGHRS and CDR2 YFSETQ come from the germline V gene. The CDR3, as DNA: TGCGCCAGCAGCTTAGGGGCAGATTCGAACACCGGGGAGCTGTTTTTT. Protein product: CASSLGADSNTGELFF.

The chain couples TRBV3-1 to TRBJ1-2, with D unclear. Trimming pared 0 bases from V and 12 bases from J, leaving 11 bases between. This CDR3 is built from 12 residues. Germline V gene lookup returns CDR1 LGHDT and CDR2 YNNKEL (reference sequence). The DNA for the CDR3 is TGTGCCAGCAGCCAAGATCAGGCCAGGAACACCTTC. It specifies CASSQDQARNTF.

The chain carries TRBV28 and TRBJ1-2, with 9 bases identical to TRBD1. J lost 7 bases, V lost 6 bases, and 9 bases had no gene match. This CDR3 is built from 14 residues. The germline CDR1 and CDR2 sequences are MDHEN and SYDVKM. The CDR3 reads CASRPPGQGFGYTF. CDR3 DNA: TGTGCCAGCAGACCGCCGGGACAGGGTTTTGGCTACACCTTC.

The chain combines TRBV24-1 with TRBJ2-3; weak D call: TRBD2 (6 bases). Trimming pared 4 bases from V and 1 base from J, leaving 14 bases between. Germline V gene lookup returns CDR1 KGHDR and CDR2 SFDVKD. The CDR3 totals 16 residues. CDR3 sequence: CATSDPSSGGTDTQYF. The CDR3 DNA sequence: TGTGCCACCAGTGACCCTTCTTCGGGGGGCACAGATACGCAGTATTTT.

Only a few counts were recorded for this clonotype. This chain uses TRBV4-1 with TRBJ2-7, with 10 bases fitting TRBD1. This CDR3 is 16 amino acids long. After removal of 3 bases from V and 0 bases from J, the junction contained 5 bases not matched to a gene. Germline CDR1 MGHRA, CDR2 YSYEKL. CDR3 in amino acids: CASSQGDRGISYEQYF. The CDR3, as DNA: TGCGCCAGCAGCCAGGGGGACAGGGGTATCTCCTACGAGCAGTACTTC.

This clonotype came up a few times. The gene calls are TRBV29-1 and TRBJ2-3, with D perhaps matching TRBD1 (6 bases). Germline V CDR1 and CDR2: SQVTM, ANQGSEA. Trimming cost V 3 bases and J 2 bases, with 12 bases left between them. This CDR3 is 14 amino acids long. The CDR3, as DNA: TGCAGCGTTGAGGGGCAGGGGATCACAGATACGCAGTATTTT. Encoded protein: CSVEGQGITDTQYF.

The V gene is TRBV4-1, the J gene TRBJ2-5; D call uncertain. V shed 2 bases and J shed 1 base, with 8 bases lying between them. Looked up from germline, CDR1 is MGHRA and CDR2 is YSYEKL. CDR3 length equals 14 residues. The CDR3 spells CASSQQEIQETQYF. Here the CDR3 DNA reads TGCGCCAGCAGCCAACAGGAGATCCAAGAGACCCAGTACTTC.

In its sample, this clonotype was seen once. The V call is TRBV2, the J call TRBJ1-5, with 7 positions matching TRBD1. This CDR3 is 13 amino acids long. Per the germline V gene, CDR1 is SNHLY and CDR2 is FYNNEI. The J segment lost 11 bases and the V segment lost 5 bases, leaving 9 bases of the junction unmatched. The CDR3 sequence is CASSRGQPPSQHF. The CDR3 DNA sequence: TGTGCCAGCAGTCGGGGACAGCCTCCGTCCCAGCATTTT.

The chain combines TRBV27 with TRBJ2-3, with 9 bases aligning to TRBD1. Trimming cost V 4 bases and J 4 bases; bases outside gene matches: 12. The length of the CDR3 is 17 residues. Germline V gives CDR1 MNHEY, CDR2 SMNVEV (reference sequence). This CDR3 reads CASSSEPPGQGSDTQYF. In nucleotides, the CDR3 is TGTGCCAGCAGTTCCGAACCGCCGGGACAGGGATCAGATACGCAGTATTTT.

This clonotype showed up just a few times. CDR3 region: CASTRLMNTEAFF. Here the CDR3 DNA reads TGTGCCAGCACCCGCCTCATGAACACTGAAGCTTTCTTT. This chain joins TRBV28 and TRBJ1-1; no reliable D call. Per germline, CDR1 MDHEN and CDR2 SYDVKM. The CDR3 is 13 amino acids. Trimming pared 7 bases from V and 0 bases from J, leaving 9 bases between.

On this clonotype itself: A junction end diverges from the germline sequence, so it may reflect a read error. The chain recombines TRBV5-1 with TRBJ1-5; D is possibly TRBD1 (6 bases). Germline V CDR1 and CDR2: SGHRS, YFSETQ. This CDR3 has 14 residues. DNA for the CDR3: TGTGCCAGCAGCGCAGGGGATAGCAATCAGCCCCAGCATTTT. This gives the protein CASSAGDSNQPQHF.

This clonotype was observed a handful of times. The genes are TRBV7-9 and TRBJ2-3; D unresolved. Germline CDR1 and CDR2: SEHNR and FQNEAQ (reference sequence). This CDR3 comprises 14 residues. Trimming removed 5 bases from V and 1 base from J, with 10 bases in between. The DNA for the CDR3 is TGTGCCAGCAGCCCCCGTCGGGGCACAGATACGCAGTATTTT. Amino acids: CASSPRRGTDTQYF.

This clonotype was found a few times. The J gene is TRBJ1-5, the V gene TRBV20-1, with D uncertain. Trimming removed 6 bases at V and 2 bases at J, with 17 bases between. Germline values: CDR1 DFQATT, CDR2 SNEGSKA (reference sequence). The CDR3 has 15 amino acids. The CDR3 protein is CSATEGGGGNQPQHF. Here the CDR3 DNA reads TGCAGTGCCACAGAGGGCGGCGGGGGCAATCAGCCCCAGCATTTT.

This sequence joins TRBV20-1 and TRBJ2-4; D possibly corresponds to TRBD1 (6 bases). V lost 3 bases, J lost 5 bases, and 11 bases lay in between. The germline V gene encodes CDR1 DFQATT and CDR2 SNEGSKA (reference sequence). The CDR3 is 13 residues long. The CDR3 coding sequence is TGCAGTGCTAGTGGGACATCGCAAAACATTCAGTACTTC. Translated, it gives CSASGTSQNIQYF.

CDR3 amino acids: CATGQVSYGYTF. Here the CDR3 DNA reads TGTGCCACCGGACAGGTTTCCTATGGCTACACCTTC. The chain uses TRBV28 and TRBJ1-2; 7 bases fit TRBD1. The CDR3 contains 12 residues. CDR1 and CDR2 from the germline V gene are MDHEN and SYDVKM. V lost 10 bases to trimming and J lost 4 bases; unmatched junction nucleotides: 6.

The V call is TRBV6-1, the J call TRBJ1-2, with D unclear. The V gene's germline CDR1 is MNHNS and CDR2 SASEGT. The CDR3 length is 14 residues. V lost 0 bases and J 6 bases, leaving 11 bases between the germline ends. As DNA, the CDR3 is TGTGCCAGCAGTGAAGCGTCGGGTGCGGATGGCTACACCTTC. This encodes CASSEASGADGYTF.

This chain connects TRBV20-1 to TRBJ2-2, with 12 positions matching TRBD2. CDR1 and CDR2 from the germline V gene are DFQATT and SNEGSKA (reference sequence). J lost 4 bases, V lost 3 bases, and 0 bases had no gene match. This CDR3 contains 14 residues. CDR3 loop: CSARTSGGTGELFF. The DNA of the CDR3 is TGCAGTGCTAGGACTAGCGGGGGCACCGGGGAGCTGTTTTTT.

The gene calls are TRBV6-1 and TRBJ2-3; no definite D call. The V gene lost 7 bases and the J gene lost 2 bases, with 13 bases spanning the gap. Looked up from germline, CDR1 is MNHNS and CDR2 is SASEGT. The CDR3 consists of 14 residues. CDR3 sequence: CASIVGPSTDTQYF. The CDR3 DNA follows: TGTGCCAGCATAGTGGGCCCTTCCACAGATACGCAGTATTTT.

This clonotype was found a few times. The chain recombines TRBV15 with TRBJ2-3; D not certain. This CDR3 region has 14 residues. V was cut by 3 bases and J by 6 bases, with 13 bases left in between. In germline, CDR1 is LNHNV, CDR2 YYDKDF (reference sequence). CDR3 in DNA: TGTGCCACCAGCAGTCCATATGGGCTGGATACGCAGTATTTT. It codes for CATSSPYGLDTQYF.

This clonotype was seen a handful of times. This chain joins TRBV4-1 and TRBJ2-1, with D possibly being TRBD2 (6 bases). The germline V gene has CDR1 MGHRA and CDR2 YSYEKL. The CDR3 consists of 15 residues. V was trimmed by 0 bases and J by 7 bases, leaving 13 bases between them. CDR3 sequence reads: CASSQELARWNEQFF. In nucleotides, the CDR3 is TGCGCCAGCAGCCAAGAACTAGCAAGGTGGAATGAGCAGTTCTTC.

V and J are TRBV20-1 and TRBJ2-7; TRBD2 matches 8 bases. This CDR3 spans 15 amino acids. The germline V gene encodes CDR1 DFQATT and CDR2 SNEGSKA (reference sequence). J was trimmed by 7 bases and V by 0 bases; bases with no gene match: 11. Here the CDR3 reads CSARDRSSGVGEQYF. DNA for the CDR3: TGCAGTGCTAGAGATCGTAGTAGCGGGGTGGGAGAGCAGTACTTC.

The rearrangement links TRBV28 to TRBJ2-7, with a tentative D call TRBD1 (6 bases). V lost 4 bases and J lost 5, with 12 bases in between. Germline V gene sequence: CDR1 MDHEN, CDR2 SYDVKM. This CDR3 spans 13 amino acids. The CDR3 loop reads CASSWSGADEQYF. CDR3 DNA: TGTGCCAGCAGTTGGTCAGGGGCCGACGAGCAGTACTTC.

The chain uses TRBV12-3 or TRBV12-4 and TRBJ1-3; D is uncertain. Trimming left V 0 bases short and J 4 bases short, with 4 bases between. The CDR3 spans 13 residues. In nucleotides, the CDR3 is TGTGCCAGCAGTTTAGCGCTGGGAAACACCATATATTTT. Its protein is CASSLALGNTIYF.

This clonotype was counted a single time. The chain has TRBV3-1 and TRBJ1-1; 10 bases are a match to TRBD1. This CDR3 is 16 amino acids long. V dropped 4 bases and J dropped 5; count of bases not matched to a gene: 10. CDR1 is LGHDT, CDR2 YNNKEL, per germline (reference sequence). CDR3 sequence: CASSRDRGVKGTEAFF. As DNA, the CDR3 is TGTGCCAGCAGCCGGGACAGGGGTGTGAAAGGGACTGAAGCTTTCTTT.

Of note for this clonotype: Sequence at one end of the junction differs from germline and may be a read error. The rearrangement links TRBV25-1 to TRBJ1-2, with 8 bases fitting TRBD1. Germline CDR1 and CDR2: MGHDK and SYGVNS. The CDR3 extends over 16 amino acids. In DNA form, the CDR3 reads TGTGCCAGCAGTGAATTCGGGACAGGAGATCTATATGACTACACCTTC. It yields the protein CASSEFGTGDLYDYTF.

The rearrangement joins TRBV2 to TRBJ2-3; D ambiguous. V was shortened by 3 bases and J by 0 bases, with 4 bases between the two germline ends. The germline gives CDR1 SNHLY, CDR2 FYNNEI. The CDR3 covers 13 residues. The CDR3 loop is CASSEASTDTQYF. The CDR3 coding sequence is TGTGCCAGCAGTGAGGCGAGCACAGATACGCAGTATTTT.

The chain carries TRBV5-1 and TRBJ2-7; D may match TRBD1 or TRBD2 (5 bases each). V was pared by 0 bases and J by 2 bases, with 21 bases between. Germline V CDR1 and CDR2: SGHRS, YFSETQ. CDR3 length: 18 residues. The CDR3 here is CASSLGPRGNDGAYEQYF. CDR3 DNA sequence: TGCGCCAGCAGCTTGGGGCCCCGGGGCAATGACGGGGCCTACGAGCAGTACTTC. The full variable domain, in which reference TRBV5-1 and TRBJ2-7 provide the parts outside the CDR3, is KAGVTQTPRYLIKTRGQQVTLSCSPISGHRSVSWYQQTPGQGLQFLFEYFSETQRNKGNFPGRFSGRQFSNSRSEMNVSTLELGDSALYLCASSLGPRGNDGAYEQYFGPGTRLTVT.

CDR3 loop: CSASPRVGEQYF. The CDR3, as DNA: TGCAGTGCTAGTCCGAGGGTTGGCGAGCAGTACTTC. The V call is TRBV20-1, the J call TRBJ2-7; TRBD2 might be the D (5 bases). Per germline, CDR1 DFQATT and CDR2 SNEGSKA (reference sequence). The ends were cut back, 3 bases at V and 6 bases at J, with 12 bases in the middle. This CDR3 is 12 amino acids long.